This T cell receptor beta chain was obtained from a study of T-cell reconstitution after alpha-beta-depleted transplantation in children. Study-wide findings and caveats: The study reportedly traced alpha-beta T cells about two months after transplant to several hundred expanded graft clones.

This CDR3 comprises 14 residues. J gave up 0 bases and V 4 bases, and 6 bases lay outside the gene matches. Germline CDR1 reads DFQATT; CDR2 reads SNEGSKA (reference sequence). Molecular barcoding with unique molecular identifiers was used for the TCRbeta library. TCRdb passed the PCR reads through MiXCR, listing each CDR3 protein once. The repertoire consists of approximately 220,000 distinct CDR3 sequences, with approximately 19% occurring once and the leading ten covering about 39%. Comments on this clonotype: Its antigen remains unidentified.

The TCR comes from a male patient between 2 and 10 years old who had a stem cell transplant for acute lymphoblastic leukemia, so the T cells may come from the graft donor. The chain is built from TRBV20-1 and TRBJ2-7; 7 bases align to TRBD2. The input for sequencing was PBMCs, mostly from graft donor cells, taken 360 days after TCRalphabeta/CD19-depleted stem cell transplant. CDR3 sequence (DNA): TGCAGTGCTACAGGGACTACTAACTCCTACGAGCAGTACTTC. Residues: CSATGTTNSYEQYF.